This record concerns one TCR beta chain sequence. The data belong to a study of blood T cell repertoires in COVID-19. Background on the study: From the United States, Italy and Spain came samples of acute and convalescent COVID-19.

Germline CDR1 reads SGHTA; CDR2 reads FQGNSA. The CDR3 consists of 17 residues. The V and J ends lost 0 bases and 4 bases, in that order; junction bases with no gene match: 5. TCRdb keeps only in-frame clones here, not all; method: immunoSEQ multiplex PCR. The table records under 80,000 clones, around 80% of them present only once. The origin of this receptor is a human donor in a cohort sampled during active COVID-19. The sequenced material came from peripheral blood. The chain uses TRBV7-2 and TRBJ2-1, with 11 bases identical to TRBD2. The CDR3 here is CASSLAPGTSGYNEQFF. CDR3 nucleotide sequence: TGTGCCAGCAGCTTAGCGCCAGGGACTAGCGGTTACAATGAGCAGTTCTTC.